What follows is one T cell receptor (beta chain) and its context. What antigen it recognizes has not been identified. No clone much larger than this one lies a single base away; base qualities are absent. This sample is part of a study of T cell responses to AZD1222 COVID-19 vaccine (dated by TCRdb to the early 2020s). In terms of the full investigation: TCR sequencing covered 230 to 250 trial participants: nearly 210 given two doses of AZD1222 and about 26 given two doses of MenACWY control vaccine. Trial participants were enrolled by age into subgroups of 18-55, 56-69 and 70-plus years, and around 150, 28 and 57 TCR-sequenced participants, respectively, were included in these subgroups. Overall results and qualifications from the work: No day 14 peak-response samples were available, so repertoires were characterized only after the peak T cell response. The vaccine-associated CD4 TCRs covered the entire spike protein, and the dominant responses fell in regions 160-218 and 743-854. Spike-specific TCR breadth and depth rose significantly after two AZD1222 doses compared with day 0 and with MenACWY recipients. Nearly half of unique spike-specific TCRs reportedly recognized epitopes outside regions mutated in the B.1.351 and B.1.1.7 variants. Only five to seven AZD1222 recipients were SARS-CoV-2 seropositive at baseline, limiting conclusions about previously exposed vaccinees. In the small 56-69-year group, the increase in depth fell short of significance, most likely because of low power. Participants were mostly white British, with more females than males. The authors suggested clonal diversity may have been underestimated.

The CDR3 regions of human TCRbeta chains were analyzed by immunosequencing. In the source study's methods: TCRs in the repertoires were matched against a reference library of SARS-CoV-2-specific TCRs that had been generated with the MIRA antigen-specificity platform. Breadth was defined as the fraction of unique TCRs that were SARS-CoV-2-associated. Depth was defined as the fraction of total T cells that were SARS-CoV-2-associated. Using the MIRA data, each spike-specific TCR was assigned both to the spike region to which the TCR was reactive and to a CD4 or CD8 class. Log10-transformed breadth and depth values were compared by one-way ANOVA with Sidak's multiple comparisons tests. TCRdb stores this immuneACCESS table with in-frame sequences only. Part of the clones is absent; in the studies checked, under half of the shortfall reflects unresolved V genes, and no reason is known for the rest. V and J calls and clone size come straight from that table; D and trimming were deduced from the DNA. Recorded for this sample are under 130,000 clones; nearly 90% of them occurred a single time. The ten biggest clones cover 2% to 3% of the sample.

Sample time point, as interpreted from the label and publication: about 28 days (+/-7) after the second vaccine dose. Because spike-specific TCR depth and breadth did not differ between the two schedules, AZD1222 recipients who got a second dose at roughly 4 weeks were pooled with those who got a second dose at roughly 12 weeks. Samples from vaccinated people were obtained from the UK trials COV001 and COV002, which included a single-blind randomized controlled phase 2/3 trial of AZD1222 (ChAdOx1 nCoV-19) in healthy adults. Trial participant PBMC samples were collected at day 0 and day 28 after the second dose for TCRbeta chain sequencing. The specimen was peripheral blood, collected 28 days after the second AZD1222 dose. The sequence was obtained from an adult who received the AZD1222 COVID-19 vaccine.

The DNA sequence is TGTGCCAGCAGTTTTAGCAGCACAGATACGCAGTATTTT. Its protein product is CASSFSSTDTQYF. This chain is built from TRBV27 and TRBJ2-3; no D gene can be assigned with confidence. The germline V gene (reference sequence) sets CDR1 to MNHEY and CDR2 to SMNVEV. From cysteine to phenylalanine, the CDR3 is 13 amino acids long. The retained sequence is limited to the CDR3, 39 bases, with the frame set at the first base. V gives up 3 bases and J gives up 0 bases, and the segment between their germline ends measures 4 bases.